The next 20 T cell receptor beta chains were all read from a single sample in a study of T cell repertoires in cytomegalovirus infection. TCRdb passed the reads through MiXCR, listing each CDR3 protein once. The table has approximately 500,000 distinct CDR3 sequences, around 27% seen once. Sequencing was carried out using PBMCs. The receptor set was obtained from a human donor in good health (CMV status not recorded). Some clones in this sample may be carry-over from other donors' samples.

The chain combines TRBV6-1 with TRBJ1-5; the D gene is possibly TRBD1 (5 bases). V dropped 6 bases and J dropped 9 bases, with 18 bases sitting between them. The CDR3 is made up of 14 amino acids. The germline V gene encodes CDR1 MNHNS and CDR2 SASEGT. CDR3 in amino acids: CASSDSGPLWPQHF. CDR3 in DNA: TGTGCCAGCAGCGACAGTGGTCCGTTGTGGCCCCAGCATTTT.

The rearrangement joins TRBV4-1 to TRBJ1-4; possibly TRBD1 for D (6 bases). V lost 3 bases to trimming and J lost 8 bases, with 13 bases between them. The CDR3 spans 14 residues. Per the germline V gene, CDR1 is MGHRA and CDR2 is YSYEKL. CDR3 region: CASSQGTGPEKLFF. The CDR3 nucleotides are TGCGCCAGCAGCCAGGGTACAGGGCCCGAAAAACTGTTTTTT.

The V gene is TRBV7-2, the J gene TRBJ1-2, with a weak D call TRBD1 (6 bases). V dropped 1 base and J dropped 4 bases, with 13 bases sitting between them. Germline V gene sequence: CDR1 SGHTA, CDR2 FQGNSA. The length of the CDR3 is 15 residues. The CDR3 coding sequence is TGTGCCAGCAGCTTAGTGTTGGGGGCGGGCTATGGCTACACCTTC. Translating it yields CASSLVLGAGYGYTF.

This clonotype was found many times. The V and J genes are TRBV11-3 and TRBJ2-5; the match to TRBD1 covers 8 bases. V was clipped by 5 bases and J by 5 bases; unmatched bases: 19. CDR3 length: 18 amino acids. The germline CDR1 and CDR2 sequences are SGHNT and YENEEA. The CDR3 sequence is CASSPRQGWFGTRETQYF. DNA of the CDR3: TGTGCCAGCAGCCCAAGACAGGGGTGGTTCGGGACGAGGGAGACCCAGTACTTC.

The rearrangement uses TRBV7-3 and TRBJ2-1; TRBD1 or TRBD2 may be the D gene (5 bases each). The CDR3 runs to 13 residues. V lost 8 bases and J 5 bases, leaving 13 bases between the germline ends. From germline, CDR1 is SGHTA and CDR2 FQGTGA. This chain's CDR3 is CASGAARDNEQFF. The CDR3, as DNA: TGTGCCAGCGGGGCTGCGCGGGACAATGAGCAGTTCTTC.

This clonotype came up a few times. This rearrangement joins TRBV7-2 to TRBJ1-5, with 11 bases matching TRBD1. The V segment lost 4 bases and the J segment 8 bases; nucleotides outside the gene matches: 4. The germline V gene encodes CDR1 SGHTA and CDR2 FQGNSA. The CDR3 runs 14 residues. The CDR3 nucleotides are TGTGCCAGCAGCTCCGGGACAGGGGGTGAGCCCCAGCATTTT. Translation: CASSSGTGGEPQHF.

The gene calls are TRBV5-1 and TRBJ2-1, with 13 bases identical to TRBD2. With V trimmed by 4 bases and J by 3 bases, 4 bases remained unmatched. Germline loops: CDR1 SGHRS, CDR2 YFSETQ. CDR3 length: 16 residues. The DNA for the CDR3 is TGCGCCAGCAGCGCCGGACTAGCGGGAGTCTACAATGAGCAGTTCTTC. Residues: CASSAGLAGVYNEQFF.

This rearrangement joins TRBV14 to TRBJ2-4; D unresolved. The ends were cut back, 4 bases at V and 6 bases at J, with 10 bases in the middle. The CDR3 is 13 amino acids. Germline V gives CDR1 SGHDN, CDR2 FVKESK. The CDR3 DNA follows: TGTGCCAGCAGCCCGGCAGCAGTAAACATTCAGTACTTC. It encodes CASSPAAVNIQYF.

The chain employs TRBV20-1 and TRBJ2-7, with 7 bases matching TRBD1. V lost 6 bases and J lost 2; bases outside the gene matches: 4. The CDR3 is made up of 12 amino acids. Germline V gene data show CDR1 as DFQATT and CDR2 as SNEGSKA (reference sequence). The CDR3 DNA reads as TGCAGTGCCACCGACAGGGCCTACGAGCAGTACTTC. Translation: CSATDRAYEQYF.

The chain couples TRBV5-6 to TRBJ2-7, with TRBD1 identical over 9 bases. The length of the CDR3 is 16 residues. The junction had 11 bases not matched to a gene; V was cut back by 4 bases and J by 3 bases. Per germline, CDR1 SGHDT and CDR2 YYEEEE. The CDR3 protein is CASSPDRGRFDYEQYF. The CDR3 DNA reads TGTGCCAGCAGCCCGGACAGGGGAAGGTTTGACTACGAGCAGTACTTC.

This clonotype came up a few times. CDR3 sequence (DNA): TGTGCCAGTAGTATAGCGGGACAGTTATTGAGTCAGCCCCAGCATTTT. Translating gives CASSIAGQLLSQPQHF. The gene calls are TRBV19 and TRBJ1-5; TRBD1 aligns across 7 bases. Germline V lookup: CDR1 LNHDA, CDR2 SQIVND (reference sequence). Trimming removed 1 base from V and 6 bases from J; junction bases left unmatched: 9. The CDR3 is 16 amino acids.

The chain couples TRBV18 to TRBJ1-1; D perhaps matches TRBD1 (6 bases). From germline, CDR1 is KGHSH and CDR2 LQKENI. CDR3 length: 13 amino acids. The germline V and J ends were trimmed by 4 bases and 8 bases, with 14 bases remaining between them. CDR3 nucleotides: TGTGCCAGCTCACTCCTGGACAGAGGAGAAGCTTTCTTT. This translates into CASSLLDRGEAFF.

The gene calls are TRBV20-1 and TRBJ2-3; TRBD2 matches at 11 bases. This CDR3 spans 15 amino acids. The germline V gene encodes CDR1 DFQATT and CDR2 SNEGSKA (reference sequence). The V gene end was trimmed by 3 bases and the J gene end by 1 base; junction bases not matched to a gene: 3. In DNA, the CDR3 is TGCAGTGCTAGGGGGACTAGCGGCCGCACAGATACGCAGTATTTT. This translates into CSARGTSGRTDTQYF.

Only a few counts were recorded for this clonotype. The V and J genes are TRBV7-6 and TRBJ2-1; 8 bases map to TRBD2. The CDR3 spans 13 residues. The germline gives CDR1 SGHVS, CDR2 FNYEAQ. V trimming: 11 bases; J trimming: 8 bases; junction bases outside the gene matches: 11. The CDR3 bases are TGTGCCTCTCAGCGGGAGATGCGGGATGAGCAGTTCTTC. Encoded protein: CASQREMRDEQFF.

This clonotype came up many times. The chain is built from TRBV7-2 and TRBJ1-5, with D possibly being TRBD1 (5 bases). Per germline, CDR1 SGHTA and CDR2 FQGNSA. Trimming took off 8 bases at V and 2 bases at J, with 10 bases between the two ends. The CDR3 is 13 residues long. CDR3 DNA: TGTGCCAGCGGCCAGGGCGGCAATCAGCCCCAGCATTTT. It yields the protein CASGQGGNQPQHF.

There are many counts of this clonotype. The genes are TRBV4-3 and TRBJ2-6; TRBD1 matches 8 bases. This CDR3 spans 16 amino acids. CDR1 and CDR2 from the germline V gene are LGHNA and YSLEER. Trimming took 3 bases from V and 0 from J; bases not matched to a gene: 1. CDR3 DNA sequence: TGCGCCAGCAGCCATGGACAGGGCTCTGGGGCCAACGTCCTGACTTTC. Protein product: CASSHGQGSGANVLTF.

The chain is built from TRBV7-9 and TRBJ2-3; TRBD2 agrees at 11 bases. This CDR3 has 20 residues. Unmatched junction bases numbered 16, after V lost 4 bases and J lost 1 base. CDR1 is SEHNR, CDR2 FQNEAQ, per germline (reference sequence). Here the CDR3 reads CASSSLGTSGRPPGTDTQYF. The CDR3 DNA follows: TGTGCCAGCAGCTCTTTAGGCACTAGCGGGAGACCCCCTGGCACAGATACGCAGTATTTT. Full variable domain (outside the CDR3, taken from reference TRBV7-9 and TRBJ2-3): DTGVSQNPRHKITKRGQNVTFRCDPISEHNRLYWYRQTLGQGPEFLTYFQNEAQLEKSRLLSDRFSAERPKGSFSTLEIQRTEQGDSAMYLCASSSLGTSGRPPGTDTQYFGPGTRLTVL.

Only a few counts were recorded for this clonotype. The rearrangement links TRBV6-2 or TRBV6-3 to TRBJ1-4, with 8 bases that match TRBD1. CDR3 length: 16 amino acids. V was pared by 0 bases and J by 4 bases, with 4 bases of the junction left unmatched. The germline CDR1 and CDR2 sequences are MNHEY and SVGEGT. The CDR3 protein is CASSYSRTGNNEKLFF. The CDR3 nucleotides read TGTGCCAGCAGTTACTCAAGGACAGGGAATAATGAAAAACTGTTTTTT.

This sequence joins TRBV2 and TRBJ2-2; D not certain. CDR3 length: 15 amino acids. Germline values: CDR1 SNHLY, CDR2 FYNNEI. V was shortened by 0 bases and J by 1 base, with 6 bases between the two germline ends. CDR3 residues: CASSEAGLNTGELFF. Here the CDR3 DNA reads TGTGCCAGCAGTGAAGCAGGTCTGAACACCGGGGAGCTGTTTTTT.

This clonotype was seen many times. The chain couples TRBV4-1 to TRBJ1-2; 7 bases are shared with TRBD1. This CDR3 spans 15 amino acids. Germline V gene sequence: CDR1 MGHRA, CDR2 YSYEKL. V lost 5 bases to trimming and J lost 6 bases; unmatched junction nucleotides: 12. CDR3 DNA sequence: TGCGCCAGCAGCTACCGACCCGGGACAGCCGATGGCTACACCTTC. This sequence encodes CASSYRPGTADGYTF.